This TCR beta chain was sequenced for a study of patients and donors after allogeneic stem cell transplantation. The CDR3 extends over 13 amino acids. The germline V gene has CDR1 DFQATT and CDR2 SNEGSKA (reference sequence). The V gene lost 4 bases and the J gene lost 3 bases, with 10 bases spanning the gap. TCRdb processed the RT-PCR reads anew with MiXCR; each CDR3 protein has one entry. Of roughly 940,000 distinct CDR3 sequences listed, about 20% are singletons. This clonotype was counted at least ten times. The specimen was blood, either unsorted or a sorted T cell fraction (not recorded which). The chain recombines TRBV20-1 with TRBJ2-1, with D hard to call. This TCR derives from a human donor who was either an allogeneic HSCT recipient or a stem cell or donor lymphocyte infusion donor (not recorded which). It is not recorded whose cells these are; they may come from a transplant donor. The CDR3 region has the DNA TGCAGTGCTACTTCAGGAAACTACAATGAGCAGTTCTTC. This codes for CSATSGNYNEQFF.